These 4 T cell receptor beta chains were sequenced from one sample in a study of blood T cell repertoires in COVID-19. Generated by immunoSEQ multiplex PCR, the TCRdb table keeps only in-frame clones and is missing some. This sample yields 13,000 to 15,000 clones, of which 85% to 90% are seen a single time; more than 25% belongs to the top ten. The source material was peripheral blood. These receptors all come from a human donor in a cohort sampled during active COVID-19.

The rearrangement joins TRBV9 to TRBJ2-2; TRBD2 is a possible D gene (6 bases). There are 15 residues in the CDR3. CDR1 is SGDLS and CDR2 is YYNGEE in the germline V gene. Between the trimmed V and J ends, which lost 0 bases and 3 bases, there was a span of 9 bases. In DNA form, the CDR3 reads TGTGCCAGCAGCGTAGGAAGCGGGTACACCGGGGAGCTGTTTTTT. It specifies CASSVGSGYTGELFF.

J is TRBJ2-1 and V is TRBV4-2; perhaps TRBD2 as D (8 bases). The CDR3 is 17 residues long. V lost 1 base and J lost 4, with 17 bases in between. In germline, CDR1 is LGHNA, CDR2 YNFKEQ. Written as DNA, the CDR3 is TGTGCCAGCAGCCAAGGAGGGGGCGGGGGGCTATACAATGAGCAGTTCTTC. This codes for CASSQGGGGGLYNEQFF.

The chain employs TRBV20-1 and TRBJ2-7; the D gene is possibly TRBD2 (5 bases). This CDR3 is 11 amino acids long. V was pared by 4 bases and J by 2 bases, with 6 bases between. Germline loops: CDR1 DFQATT, CDR2 SNEGSKA (reference sequence). CDR3 DNA: TGCAGTGCTACCGGGACCTACGAGCAGTACTTC. This codes for CSATGTYEQYF.

The chain is built from TRBV9 and TRBJ1-1; no firm D call. Germline loops: CDR1 SGDLS, CDR2 YYNGEE. V was clipped by 0 bases and J by 1 base, with 4 bases between them. CDR3 size: 13 residues. CDR3 sequence: CASSVEQNTEAFF. For the CDR3, the DNA is TGTGCCAGCAGCGTAGAACAGAACACTGAAGCTTTCTTT.